These 26 T cell receptor beta chains were sequenced from one sample in a study of response to subunit inactivated influenza vaccine. TCRdb reprocessed the RT-PCR reads with MiXCR, giving one entry per CDR3 protein. The sample shows more than 500,000 distinct CDR3 sequences, approximately 11% of them seen only once. This sample was shared with a second study, whose subject was T cells expressing NK-cell markers. Per that study: Synthesis of TCR beta cDNA relied on 5'RACE template switching carrying UMIs.

The sequencing here drew on PBMCs from blood, taken on the day of vaccination. The receptor source for this set is a man aged 50 to 59 who received an inactivated influenza vaccine.

This clonotype was observed a handful of times. The V gene is TRBV28, the J gene TRBJ1-1; 10 bases are a match to TRBD1. Germline-derived CDR1 and CDR2 are MDHEN and SYDVKM. V trimming: 6 bases; J trimming: 5 bases; junction bases outside the gene matches: 3. The CDR3 covers 13 residues. CDR3 sequence (DNA): TGTGCCAGCAGGACAGGGGGCAAAACTGAAGCTTTCTTT. Amino acid sequence: CASRTGGKTEAFF. The complete variable domain, with remaining parts taken from reference TRBV28 and TRBJ1-1, reads DVKVTQSSRYLVKRTGEKVFLECVQDMDHENMFWYRQDPGLGLRLIYFSYDVKMKEKGDIPEGYSVSREKKERFSLILESASTNQTSMYLCASRTGGKTEAFFGQGTRLTVV.

Many counts were recorded for this clonotype. As DNA, the CDR3 is TGTGCCAGCAGCCCCGGAGACAGGGTTTACGAGCAGTACTTC. Translation: CASSPGDRVYEQYF. The chain is built from TRBV3-1 and TRBJ2-7, with 7 bases that match TRBD1. After removal of 4 bases from V and 4 bases from J, the junction contained 7 bases not matched to a gene. The V gene's germline CDR1 is LGHDT and CDR2 YNNKEL (reference sequence). The CDR3 totals 14 residues.

This chain links TRBV12-5 with TRBJ2-5; 14 bases are a match to TRBD2. The CDR3 runs to 16 residues. Germline assignment: CDR1 LGHNT and CDR2 FRNRAP. The ends lost 4 bases at V and 1 base at J; junction bases unmatched: 2. The CDR3 DNA is TGTGCTAGTGGTTCCGGACTAGCGGGAGGCCAAGAGACCCAGTACTTC. Protein product: CASGSGLAGGQETQYF.

In its sample, this clonotype was seen a few times. The chain employs TRBV7-2 and TRBJ2-7, with 11 bases aligning to TRBD1. V lost 7 bases, J lost 3 bases, and 5 bases stayed unmatched. The CDR3 length is 14 residues. Germline CDR1 reads SGHTA; CDR2 reads FQGNSA. CDR3 sequence (DNA): TGTGCCAGCACCAGGACAGGGGGCTTCTACGAGCAGTACTTC. Translating gives CASTRTGGFYEQYF.

The CDR3 DNA sequence: TGTGCCAGCAGTCGACCTAGATGGGACAGGGCCACAGATACGCAGTATTTT. Protein sequence: CASSRPRWDRATDTQYF. The chain employs TRBV6-2 or TRBV6-3 and TRBJ2-3; 9 nucleotides line up with TRBD1. Germline loops: CDR1 MNHEY, CDR2 SVGEGT. CDR3 length: 17 residues. Trimming cost V 5 bases and J 2 bases; bases outside gene matches: 11.

This clonotype was counted a few times. The chain links TRBV6-5 to TRBJ1-2; TRBD1 is a possible D gene (6 bases). In germline, CDR1 is MNHEY, CDR2 SVGAGI. Trimming took off 3 bases at V and 4 bases at J, with 21 bases between the two ends. The CDR3 totals 17 residues. CDR3 sequence: CASSYKAPGQGSYGYTF. CDR3 nucleotide sequence: TGTGCCAGCAGTTATAAGGCCCCGGGACAAGGTTCCTATGGCTACACCTTC.

The rearrangement uses TRBV15 and TRBJ2-5; D is unresolved. V was trimmed by 1 base and J by 3 bases, leaving 9 bases between them. Germline V gene sequence: CDR1 LNHNV, CDR2 YYDKDF (reference sequence). The CDR3 consists of 14 residues. The CDR3 region has the DNA TGTGCCACCAGCAGAGGACAAACAAAAGAGACCCAGTACTTC. Amino acid sequence: CATSRGQTKETQYF.

A few counts support this clonotype. The V and J genes are TRBV16 and TRBJ1-2; D perhaps matches TRBD1 (5 bases). V was shortened by 2 bases and J by 7 bases, with 11 bases between the two germline ends. There are 13 residues in the CDR3. Germline CDR1 is KGHSY and CDR2 is FQNENV. The CDR3 coding sequence is TGTGCCAGCAGCCAACGTAAAGGGGCTGGCTACACCTTC. Its translation is CASSQRKGAGYTF.

This clonotype was seen repeatedly, ten times or more. The CDR3 reads CSVAERAVANTGELFF. The CDR3 DNA reads TGCAGCGTTGCGGAAAGGGCAGTCGCGAACACCGGGGAGCTGTTTTTT. V gene TRBV29-1 combines with J gene TRBJ2-2, with no clear D. Germline V lookup: CDR1 SQVTM, CDR2 ANQGSEA. This CDR3 contains 16 residues. Trimming took 4 bases from V and 0 from J, leaving 15 bases between them.

J is TRBJ2-1 and V is TRBV20-1, with TRBD2 matching 9 bases. The CDR3 runs 14 residues. CDR1 is DFQATT, CDR2 SNEGSKA, per germline (reference sequence). V dropped 6 bases and J dropped 6; count of bases not matched to a gene: 9. CDR3 loop: CSASGLAGPNEQFF. The CDR3 nucleotides are TGCAGTGCGAGTGGTCTAGCGGGACCCAATGAGCAGTTCTTC.

V gene TRBV6-1 combines with J gene TRBJ2-1, with TRBD2 matching 8 bases. The V and J ends lost 5 bases and 6 bases, in that order; junction bases with no gene match: 9. This CDR3 is built from 15 residues. In germline, CDR1 is MNHNS, CDR2 SASEGT. This CDR3 reads CASSPIAGILNEQFF. The CDR3 DNA follows: TGTGCCAGCAGTCCAATAGCGGGAATCCTCAATGAGCAGTTCTTC.

The V call is TRBV29-1, the J call TRBJ2-1; no definite D call. The CDR3 is 14 residues long. CDR1 and CDR2 (germline): SQVTM, ANQGSEA. V lost 0 bases and J lost 4, with 10 bases in between. CDR3 sequence reads: CSVEDHRGYNEQFF. CDR3 DNA: TGCAGCGTTGAAGATCACCGTGGGTACAATGAGCAGTTCTTC.

The table lists this clonotype with a few counts. V and J are TRBV20-1 and TRBJ2-3; D may match TRBD1 or TRBD2 (5 bases each). Deletions cut 5 bases from V and 6 bases from J, with 21 bases between. This CDR3 has 15 residues. Germline V CDR1 and CDR2: DFQATT, SNEGSKA (reference sequence). CDR3: CSAFPGPRAVDTQYF. CDR3 DNA sequence: TGCAGTGCTTTTCCGGGACCCAGGGCGGTGGATACGCAGTATTTT.

This clonotype was found a few times. The rearrangement uses TRBV12-3 or TRBV12-4 and TRBJ1-2; D ambiguous. This CDR3 is built from 13 residues. V was cut by 6 bases and J by 2 bases, with 10 bases left in between. The CDR3 coding sequence is TGTGCCAGCAGCTCTACATTGAACTATGGCTACACCTTC. Residues: CASSSTLNYGYTF.

The chain recombines TRBV6-1 with TRBJ1-5, with 10 positions matching TRBD1. Germline-derived CDR1 and CDR2 are MNHNS and SASEGT. The junction had 12 bases not matched to a gene; V was cut back by 5 bases and J by 2 bases. The CDR3 runs to 18 residues. CDR3 region: CASSPARDRGFGNQPQHF. The CDR3 DNA sequence: TGTGCCAGCAGTCCCGCCCGGGACAGGGGTTTCGGCAATCAGCCCCAGCATTTT.

A few counts support this clonotype. This rearrangement joins TRBV10-3 to TRBJ2-2, with D hard to call. The CDR3 spans 16 residues. In germline, CDR1 is ENHRY, CDR2 SYGVKD. V was clipped by 4 bases and J by 0 bases, with 12 bases between them. CDR3 coding DNA: TGTGCCATCAGTGGTAGCTCAGCGACGAACACCGGGGAGCTGTTTTTT. Translation gives CAISGSSATNTGELFF.

This clonotype has only a few counts. This chain links TRBV6-1 with TRBJ2-2; TRBD2 matches 7 bases. The CDR3 extends over 16 amino acids. J lost 1 base, V lost 6 bases, and 8 bases had no gene match. Per the germline V gene, CDR1 is MNHNS and CDR2 is SASEGT. The CDR3 bases are TGTGCCAGCAGACCCTTCACTAGCGAGAACACCGGGGAGCTGTTTTTT. It yields the protein CASRPFTSENTGELFF.

The chain couples TRBV2 to TRBJ2-7; no clear D. The V and J ends lost 4 bases and 0 bases respectively, with 7 bases between them. There are 13 residues in the CDR3. The germline V gene encodes CDR1 SNHLY and CDR2 FYNNEI. CDR3 protein: CASSVTVSYEQYF. The CDR3 nucleotides read TGTGCCAGCAGTGTAACAGTCTCCTACGAGCAGTACTTC.

Points on this clonotype: A much larger clone lies a single base off, so this may be a read error. V gene TRBV11-2 combines with J gene TRBJ1-1; D not resolved. This CDR3 has 14 residues. Germline CDR1 SGHAT, CDR2 FQNNGV. CDR3 nucleotide sequence: TGTGGCAGCAGCCTAGATCCGGGGAACACTGAAGCTTTCTTT. Amino acid sequence: CGSSLDPGNTEAFF.

This clonotype has a count of ten or more. The J gene is TRBJ2-1, the V gene TRBV4-3, with a possible D match to TRBD1 (6 bases). Trimming took 1 base from V and 12 from J, leaving 19 bases between them. The germline CDR1 and CDR2 sequences are LGHNA and YSLEER. There are 15 residues in the CDR3. CDR3 nucleotide sequence: TGCGCCAGCAGCCAAGTCTGGGACACTCACTGGGGGCAGTTCTTC. It specifies CASSQVWDTHWGQFF.

Only a few counts were recorded for this clonotype. The rearrangement joins TRBV5-1 to TRBJ2-7; 13 nucleotides align to TRBD2. The junction had 11 bases not matched to a gene; V was cut back by 4 bases and J by 4 bases. Germline V gene lookup returns CDR1 SGHRS and CDR2 YFSETQ. The CDR3 is 17 amino acids. The CDR3, as DNA: TGCGCCAGCAGCCGACTAGCGGGAGGAGACGCTACTTACGAGCAGTACTTC. Amino acid sequence: CASSRLAGGDATYEQYF.

In its sample, this clonotype was seen a few times. This sequence joins TRBV5-6 and TRBJ2-5, with TRBD1 matching 8 bases. Losses at the gene ends were 4 bases for V and 5 bases for J; bases not matched to a gene: 7. Looked up from germline, CDR1 is SGHDT and CDR2 is YYEEEE. The CDR3 covers 14 residues. CDR3: CASSHRTGWETQYF. The CDR3 DNA sequence: TGTGCCAGCAGCCATCGGACAGGGTGGGAGACCCAGTACTTC.

The table lists this clonotype with a few counts. The chain has TRBV6-1 and TRBJ1-3; D possibly corresponds to TRBD1 (6 bases). There are 13 residues in the CDR3. V lost 7 bases, J lost 6 bases, and 13 bases lay in between. The germline CDR1 and CDR2 sequences are MNHNS and SASEGT. The CDR3 is CASNAGTINTIYF. The CDR3 nucleotides read TGTGCCAGCAACGCCGGGACAATAAACACCATATATTTT.

The V and J genes are TRBV21-1 and TRBJ2-2; TRBD1 is the table's D call and was not checked against the DNA. TRBV21-1 is deemed a pseudogene. CDR3 length equals 15 residues. As DNA, the CDR3 is TGTGCCAGCTGGGACAGGGGCTCGAACACCGGGGAGCTGTTTTTT. It codes for CASWDRGSNTGELFF.

This clonotype was seen at least ten times. The gene calls are TRBV20-1 and TRBJ1-5, with D unresolved. V lost 3 bases, J lost 0 bases, and 9 bases lay in between. The CDR3 is made up of 14 amino acids. Germline-derived CDR1 and CDR2 are DFQATT and SNEGSKA (reference sequence). The CDR3 DNA is TGCAGTGCTAGCTTCCCTTATAGCAATCAGCCCCAGCATTTT. Encoded protein: CSASFPYSNQPQHF.

This clonotype was seen repeatedly, ten times or more. This rearrangement joins TRBV11-2 to TRBJ2-7; no firm D call. The V end lost 1 base, the J end lost 4 bases, and 5 bases lay between the germline ends. This CDR3 has 12 residues. Germline lookup yields CDR1 SGHAT and CDR2 FQNNGV. CDR3 sequence reads: CASSLVMYEQYF. The CDR3, as DNA: TGTGCCAGCAGCTTAGTTATGTACGAGCAGTACTTC. Using reference TRBV11-2 and TRBJ2-7 for the parts outside the CDR3, the full variable domain is EAGVAQSPRYKIIEKRQSVAFWCNPISGHATLYWYQQILGQGPKLLIQFQNNGVVDDSQLPKDRFSAERLKGVDSTLKIQPAKLEDSAVYLCASSLVMYEQYFGPGTRLTVT.